The present T cell receptor beta chain was sequenced within a study of T cell repertoires in ileal Crohn's disease (dated by TCRdb to about 2019). General notes on the study: Median disease duration was around eight years, and about 36% of patients were identified as active smokers at the time of surgery. Surgery was performed for a complication in all patients, with stricturing disease in about 61% and penetrating disease in approximately 40%. Roughly half of the patients were given postoperative therapy, with some 17 on anti-TNF agents and 10 to 12 on thiopurines. Neoterminal ileum biopsies obtained at postoperative colonoscopy were designated as M6 samples. The TCR repertoire was analysed in fewer than 65 patients with Crohn's disease drawn from a prospective multicentre cohort. The study was conducted in parallel with a multicentre cohort built to find predictors of early endoscopic recurrence after ileocolonic resection. Endoscopic postoperative recurrence was defined as a Rutgeerts score above i0. The study sequenced approximately 170 mucosal samples from a few dozen patients, taken at several locations on the surgical specimen and at postoperative endoscopy. General conclusions and limits of the study: Within the first year after surgery, the timing of postoperative endoscopy varied, and the median delay was about 7.3 months. A significantly higher proportion of clonal expansions was observed in active smokers at surgery than in non-smokers (roughly 27% vs 19%, p=0.02). Only a subgroup of patients, of unstated size, had mucosal CD4 and CD8 T cells sorted and sequenced. Compared with CD4 T cells, sorted CD8 T cells contained more high-frequency clones, which suggests that the mucosal expansions were mostly CD8. Endoscopic recurrence was found to be associated with higher high-frequency clone percentages at surgery, and recurrence was observed in all patients with clonality above 26.8% (18/57).

Counted from cysteine to phenylalanine, this CDR3 has 16 amino acids. Only the CDR3 DNA stays, 48 bases, in frame from base 1. This specimen's time point label, interpreted: neoterminal ileum biopsy at postoperative endoscopy, about 6 months after surgery. Adults with ileal or ileocolonic Crohn's disease for whom ileocolonic resection was indicated were considered eligible. Whole ileal mucosal biopsies were stored frozen at -80°C before DNA extraction. A TRizol-based method was used to extract genomic DNA from the frozen whole biopsies, and the DNA was quantified with a NanoDrop 2000 spectrophotometer. Around 500 nanograms of biopsy DNA per sample were submitted for commercial TCRB immunosequencing. CDR3 regions were amplified from genomic DNA by Adaptive Biotechnology using a two-step, amplification bias-controlled multiplex PCR. Primers covering every V and J gene segment were used in the first PCR, while barcodes and Illumina adapters were added in the second PCR. An Illumina instrument was used to sequence the CDR3 libraries. The study's own analysis went as follows. The analysis drew on both the pipelines supplied by the vendor and custom analysis of the raw data in R/Bioconductor running R version 3.3.0. Clonality, which ranges from 0 to 1, was calculated as the inverse of the normalised Shannon entropy across all productive clones. High-frequency clones were defined as the repertoire share of the top 100 clones, retaining only clones passing a 95% confidence test. The Simpson index measured repertoire diversity, and the Morisita-Horn index measured overlap between samples. The table comes from immuneACCESS by way of TCRdb, which keeps in-frame sequences with V and J called. Part of the clones is missing from these tables; in studies checked, under half for an unresolved V gene and the rest for unknown reasons. V and J calls and clone size are copied from that table; D and trimming were computed from the DNA. For this sample there are nearly 11,000 clones; around 74% appear just once. Approximately 6.5% of the sample lies in the top ten.

For this clone: Its recognized antigen is unknown. No much larger clone exists at a distance of one base, and base qualities are not known.

The sequenced material came from ileal tissue. The chain is assembled from TRBV21-1 and TRBJ2-3; the D call of TRBD1 is as the table states it, not checked on the DNA. TRBV21-1 is recorded as a pseudogene. The origin of this receptor is an adult with Crohn's disease. The CDR3: CASSKDVRGQSDTQYF. The nucleotide sequence reads TGTGCCAGCAGCAAAGACGTCAGGGGGCAGTCAGATACGCAGTATTTT.